Each of the 28 T cell receptor beta chains below was sequenced from the same sample in a study of shared clonotypes between healthy human individuals. The table came from immunoSEQ multiplex PCR; TCRdb's copy has only in-frame clones and leaves some out. The data contain around 510,000 clones, 90% to 96% of them seen just once; the ten biggest clones take up about 0.067%. The source material was naive CD4+ T cells sorted from blood. Documented subset: CD45RA+ positively selected. These receptors were collected from a woman aged 25-40 years in good health.

The V call is TRBV4-1, the J call TRBJ2-1; 7 nucleotides agree with TRBD1. The germline gives CDR1 MGHRA, CDR2 YSYEKL. J gave up 2 bases and V 6 bases, and 10 bases lay outside the gene matches. This CDR3 is built from 16 residues. CDR3 amino acids: CASRHLTGQTYNEQFF. For the CDR3, the DNA is TGCGCCAGCAGGCACCTAACGGGACAGACCTACAATGAGCAGTTCTTC.

The chain combines TRBV29-1 with TRBJ2-4, with D possibly TRBD1 on 6 matching bases. With 4 bases removed from V and 8 bases from J, the gap between germline ends came to 12 bases. The CDR3 length is 12 residues. In germline, CDR1 is SQVTM, CDR2 ANQGSEA. Here the CDR3 reads CSVVTGWDIQYF. The CDR3 DNA reads TGCAGCGTTGTGACAGGATGGGACATTCAGTACTTC.

This chain connects TRBV2 to TRBJ2-2; tentatively, D is TRBD1 (6 bases). The ends were cut back, 6 bases at V and 4 bases at J, with 18 bases in the middle. Germline loops: CDR1 SNHLY, CDR2 FYNNEI. CDR3 length: 16 residues. The CDR3 loop is CASRSQGSYSTGELFF. In DNA, the CDR3 is TGTGCCAGCAGGTCACAGGGTAGTTACAGCACCGGGGAGCTGTTTTTT. The whole variable domain, filled in from reference TRBV2 and TRBJ2-2, reads EPEVTQTPSHQVTQMGQEVILRCVPISNHLYFYWYRQILGQKVEFLVSFYNNEISEKSEIFDDQFSVERPDGSNFTLKIRSTKLEDSAMYFCASRSQGSYSTGELFFGEGSRLTVL.

The chain has TRBV19 and TRBJ2-6; perhaps TRBD1 as D (5 bases). Germline V lookup: CDR1 LNHDA, CDR2 SQIVND (reference sequence). This CDR3 has 15 residues. V lost 7 bases to trimming and J lost 0 bases, with 10 bases between them. For the CDR3, the DNA is TGTGCCAGTAAAGGGGCGGCCTCTGGGGCCAACGTCCTGACTTTC. Protein product: CASKGAASGANVLTF.

This clone was detected only a few times. The gene calls are TRBV20-1 and TRBJ2-1; D not certain. The germline V gene has CDR1 DFQATT and CDR2 SNEGSKA (reference sequence). The CDR3 consists of 11 residues. The V end lost 4 bases, the J end lost 7 bases, and 8 bases lay between the germline ends. CDR3 DNA sequence: TGCAGTGCTACGTGGGGAAATGAGCAGTTCTTC. Residues: CSATWGNEQFF.

The chain recombines TRBV18 with TRBJ2-5, with no clear D. Germline assignment: CDR1 KGHSH and CDR2 LQKENI. This CDR3 has 11 residues. Trimming cost V 4 bases and J 3 bases, with 3 bases left between them. CDR3 in amino acids: CASSLEETQYF. The CDR3 DNA reads TGTGCCAGCTCACTAGAAGAGACCCAGTACTTC.

The chain recombines TRBV28 with TRBJ1-4; TRBD1 aligns across 7 bases. With 2 bases clipped from V and 5 bases from J, the junction kept 2 bases outside the gene matches. Germline V gene lookup returns CDR1 MDHEN and CDR2 SYDVKM. This CDR3 spans 14 amino acids. The chain's CDR3 is CASSLGTENEKLFF. CDR3 coding DNA: TGTGCCAGCAGTTTAGGGACAGAGAATGAAAAACTGTTTTTT.

CDR3 in DNA: TGTGCCAGTAGTATAACAGAAAGCTCTGGAAACACCATATATTTT. It specifies CASSITESSGNTIYF. The chain has TRBV19 and TRBJ1-3; no definite D call. This CDR3 contains 15 residues. The V and J ends lost 2 bases and 0 bases respectively, with 8 bases between them. Germline lookup yields CDR1 LNHDA and CDR2 SQIVND (reference sequence).

The chain is built from TRBV9 and TRBJ2-1, with TRBD2 identical over 9 bases. Germline V CDR1 and CDR2: SGDLS, YYNGEE. The CDR3 runs 17 residues. V shed 4 bases, J shed 0 bases, and the junction held 8 bases outside the gene matches. The chain's CDR3 is CASSLQDSGSSYNEQFF. CDR3 DNA: TGTGCCAGCAGCTTACAAGATAGCGGGAGCTCCTACAATGAGCAGTTCTTC.

CDR3 residues: CACRELITPGELFF. CDR3 in DNA: TGTGCCTGCCGGGAACTTATAACACCGGGGGAGCTGTTTTTT. J is TRBJ2-2 and V is TRBV30; D possibly corresponds to TRBD2 (5 bases). V was shortened by 6 bases and J by 8 bases, with 19 bases between the two germline ends. Germline values: CDR1 GTSNPN, CDR2 SVGIG (reference sequence). The CDR3 has 14 amino acids.

The chain's CDR3 is CASRVTQPQHF. As DNA, the CDR3 is TGTGCCAGCAGGGTTACTCAGCCCCAGCATTTT. V usage is TRBV2 and J usage is TRBJ1-5; D is ambiguous. Between the trimmed V and J ends, which lost 6 bases and 6 bases, there was a span of 6 bases. Germline V lookup: CDR1 SNHLY, CDR2 FYNNEI. There are 11 residues in the CDR3.

The CDR3 coding sequence is TGTGCCAGCAACCCGGGCAGAGCCTCTGGAAACACCATATATTTT. This sequence encodes CASNPGRASGNTIYF. The chain has TRBV6-6 and TRBJ1-3; no clear D. The CDR3 runs 15 residues. V was pared by 7 bases and J by 0 bases, with 13 bases between. Germline CDR1 reads MNHNY; CDR2 reads SVGAGI (reference sequence).

The gene calls are TRBV27 and TRBJ2-3; tentative D call: TRBD1 (6 bases). Trimming pared 5 bases from V and 2 bases from J, leaving 8 bases between. This CDR3 contains 13 residues. The germline V gene encodes CDR1 MNHEY and CDR2 SMNVEV (reference sequence). CDR3 sequence: CASSGQFTDTQYF. DNA for the CDR3: TGTGCCAGCAGTGGACAGTTCACAGATACGCAGTATTTT.

In this sample, this clone turned up once. The chain carries TRBV19 and TRBJ1-1; perhaps TRBD1 as D (5 bases). V lost 6 bases to trimming and J lost 5 bases, with 10 bases between them. This CDR3 has 12 residues. CDR1 is LNHDA, CDR2 SQIVND, per germline (reference sequence). CDR3 in DNA: TGTGCCAGTAGCAATAGACAGACTGAAGCTTTCTTT. Amino acid sequence: CASSNRQTEAFF.

This clone occurred once. This chain connects TRBV14 to TRBJ2-1, with D perhaps TRBD2 (5 bases). The CDR3 has 12 residues. V was cut by 4 bases and J by 9 bases, with 10 bases left in between. From germline, CDR1 is SGHDN and CDR2 FVKESK. This CDR3 is CASSLEGIEQFF. CDR3 nucleotides: TGTGCCAGCAGCCTCGAGGGCATTGAGCAGTTCTTC.

J is TRBJ2-3 and V is TRBV5-1; D is possibly TRBD2 (6 bases). From germline, CDR1 is SGHRS and CDR2 YFSETQ. Trimming took off 6 bases at V and 2 bases at J, with 16 bases between the two ends. The CDR3 extends over 15 amino acids. The CDR3 here is CASTRVAGSTDTQYF. Here the CDR3 DNA reads TGCGCCAGCACACGAGTGGCGGGGTCCACAGATACGCAGTATTTT.

The rearrangement joins TRBV5-1 to TRBJ1-1, with TRBD1 as a possible D gene (5 bases). The germline CDR1 and CDR2 sequences are SGHRS and YFSETQ. V lost 3 bases to trimming and J lost 3 bases, with 21 bases between them. The CDR3 runs 17 residues. This CDR3 is CASSWGVGRDLDTEAFF. CDR3 bases: TGCGCCAGCAGCTGGGGGGTCGGCAGGGATTTGGACACTGAAGCTTTCTTT. Full variable domain (remainder filled in from reference TRBV5-1 and TRBJ1-1): KAGVTQTPRYLIKTRGQQVTLSCSPISGHRSVSWYQQTPGQGLQFLFEYFSETQRNKGNFPGRFSGRQFSNSRSEMNVSTLELGDSALYLCASSWGVGRDLDTEAFFGQGTRLTVV.

As for this clone: Other DNA sequences in the sample encode the same CDR3. The rearrangement joins TRBV5-1 to TRBJ1-2, with 9 bases lining up with TRBD1. The CDR3 covers 13 residues. The V segment lost 4 bases and the J segment 5 bases; nucleotides outside the gene matches: 3. From germline, CDR1 is SGHRS and CDR2 YFSETQ. CDR3 region: CASSPGTGYGYTF. In DNA, the CDR3 is TGCGCCAGCAGCCCCGGGACAGGGTATGGCTACACCTTC.

The V and J genes are TRBV12-1 and TRBJ2-5; the D call of TRBD2 is as the table states it, not checked on the DNA. TRBV12-1 is deemed a pseudogene. The CDR3 covers 18 residues. The DNA for the CDR3 is TGTGCCAGCAGCTTTGACAACGTGGGGGGGTCGGGTCAAGAGACCCAGTACTTC. It translates to CASSFDNVGGSGQETQYF.

V gene TRBV11-2 combines with J gene TRBJ2-3, with 14 bases fitting TRBD2. The germline V gene has CDR1 SGHAT and CDR2 FQNNGV. The trim removed 1 base at V and 4 bases at J, leaving 1 base unmatched. This CDR3 has 16 residues. The CDR3: CASSLATSGRADTQYF. The CDR3 region has the DNA TGTGCCAGCAGCTTAGCGACTAGCGGGAGGGCAGATACGCAGTATTTT.

The chain joins TRBV6-6 to TRBJ1-5; 7 bases are a match to TRBD1. The germline V gene has CDR1 MNHNY and CDR2 SVGAGI (reference sequence). The CDR3 is 16 residues long. J lost 4 bases, V lost 6 bases, and 12 bases had no gene match. This CDR3 is CASRGLGQTQNQPQHF. In nucleotides, the CDR3 is TGTGCCAGCAGGGGACTGGGACAGACCCAGAATCAGCCCCAGCATTTT.

This sequence joins TRBV15 and TRBJ1-6; 7 nucleotides match TRBD1. Germline V gene lookup returns CDR1 LNHNV and CDR2 YYDKDF (reference sequence). V lost 0 bases and J lost 8; bases outside the gene matches: 7. CDR3 length: 16 residues. CDR3 region: CATSRDSGTADSPLHF. CDR3 DNA sequence: TGTGCCACCAGCAGAGATTCTGGGACAGCGGATTCACCCCTCCACTTT. The whole variable domain, filled in from reference TRBV15 and TRBJ1-6, reads DAMVIQNPRYQVTQFGKPVTLSCSQTLNHNVMYWYQQKSSQAPKLLFHYYDKDFNNEADTPDNFQSRRPNTSFCFLDIRSPGLGDTAMYLCATSRDSGTADSPLHFGNGTRLTVT.

The genes are TRBV10-1 and TRBJ2-1, with TRBD2 matching over 10 bases. The V and J ends lost 6 bases and 4 bases, in that order; junction bases with no gene match: 9. Germline loops: CDR1 WNHNN, CDR2 SYGVQD (reference sequence). This CDR3 has 16 amino acids. In DNA, the CDR3 is TGCGCCAGCAGCCTGAGTGTGACTAGCGGGTACAATGAGCAGTTCTTC. Its translation: CASSLSVTSGYNEQFF.

The CDR3 coding sequence is TGTGCCAGCAGTCGTAGGTCCAGGGTCAAGAACACCGGGGAGCTGTTTTTT. Amino acids: CASSRRSRVKNTGELFF. The J gene is TRBJ2-2, the V gene TRBV9; perhaps TRBD1 as D (5 bases). V was shortened by 5 bases and J by 1 base, with 18 bases between the two germline ends. CDR1 SGDLS and CDR2 YYNGEE come from the germline V gene. The CDR3 loop spans 17 amino acids.

This chain links TRBV6-1 with TRBJ2-7; 8 nucleotides line up with TRBD2. Germline V gene data show CDR1 as MNHNS and CDR2 as SASEGT. Unmatched junction bases numbered 6, after V lost 1 base and J lost 4 bases. CDR3 length: 15 amino acids. The CDR3 DNA reads TGTGCCAGCAGTGAAGATAATAGCGGGGTGTACGAGCAGTACTTC. Residues: CASSEDNSGVYEQYF.

The chain employs TRBV7-8 and TRBJ2-7, with 7 bases matching TRBD1. Germline V gene data show CDR1 as SGHVS and CDR2 as FQNEAQ. Trimming at V came to 1 base and at J to 2 bases, leaving 5 bases not matched to a gene. There are 15 residues in the CDR3. CDR3 region: CASSLVRDRPYEQYF. As DNA, the CDR3 is TGTGCCAGCAGCTTAGTTCGGGACAGACCCTACGAGCAGTACTTC.

This clone was detected only once. The V gene is TRBV4-1, the J gene TRBJ2-5, with TRBD2 matching over 12 bases. The CDR3 consists of 17 residues. CDR1 MGHRA and CDR2 YSYEKL come from the germline V gene. The trim removed 0 bases at V and 4 bases at J, leaving 6 bases unmatched. The CDR3 DNA follows: TGCGCCAGCAGCCAAGATCGGGCTAGCGGGAGGGTAGAGACCCAGTACTTC. Protein sequence: CASSQDRASGRVETQYF.

V gene TRBV7-9 combines with J gene TRBJ2-5; TRBD2 agrees at 9 bases. Per germline, CDR1 SEHNR and CDR2 FQNEAQ (reference sequence). The CDR3 has 15 amino acids. J gave up 2 bases and V 5 bases, and 6 bases lay outside the gene matches. CDR3: CASSPRLAEQETQYF. The CDR3 region has the DNA TGTGCCAGCAGCCCTCGACTAGCGGAGCAAGAGACCCAGTACTTC.